This T cell receptor beta chain was profiled in a study of CD4 T cells in relation to SARS-CoV-2 and coronaviruses. Libraries were prepared by immunoSEQ multiplex PCR; TCRdb keeps only in-frame clonotypes and omits some of them. The sample carries around 16,000 clones, 70% to 80% recorded once. As concerns this clone: Its antigen is not identified.

V lost 4 bases, J lost 0 bases, and 4 bases lay in between. The CDR3 length is 13 residues. Germline lookup yields CDR1 SGHTA and CDR2 FQGNSA. CD4+ T cells from unexposed donors were obtained before the COVID-19 pandemic (2011-2018). CD4+ T cells were isolated from the cells after about nine days of culture. Cultures received half-medium IL-2 refreshes on days 3 and 7. V is TRBV7-2 and J is TRBJ1-5; D is undetermined. This receptor was identified in a human donor in good health. Sequencing input: CD4+ T cells from PBMCs, cultured in vitro. The CDR3 region is CASSSYSNQPQHF. Written as DNA, the CDR3 is TGTGCCAGCAGCTCCTATAGCAATCAGCCCCAGCATTTT.